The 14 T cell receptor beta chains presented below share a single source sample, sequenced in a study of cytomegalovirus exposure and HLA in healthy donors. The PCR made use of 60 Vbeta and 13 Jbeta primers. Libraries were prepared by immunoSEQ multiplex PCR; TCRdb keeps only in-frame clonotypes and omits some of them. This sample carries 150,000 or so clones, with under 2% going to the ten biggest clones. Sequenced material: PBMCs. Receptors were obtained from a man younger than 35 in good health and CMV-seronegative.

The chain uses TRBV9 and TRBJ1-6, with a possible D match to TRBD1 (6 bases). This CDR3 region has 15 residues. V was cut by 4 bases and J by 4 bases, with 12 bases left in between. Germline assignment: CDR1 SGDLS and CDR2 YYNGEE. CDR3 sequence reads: CASSPRTDYNSPLHF. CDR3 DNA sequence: TGTGCCAGCAGCCCTCGGACAGATTATAATTCACCCCTCCACTTT.

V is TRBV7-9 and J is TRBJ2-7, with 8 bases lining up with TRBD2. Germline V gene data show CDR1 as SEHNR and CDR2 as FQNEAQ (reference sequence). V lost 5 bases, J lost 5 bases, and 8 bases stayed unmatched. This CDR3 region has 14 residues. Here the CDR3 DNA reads TGTGCCAGCAGCCTCCGGATAGCGGGACACGAGCAGTACTTC. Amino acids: CASSLRIAGHEQYF. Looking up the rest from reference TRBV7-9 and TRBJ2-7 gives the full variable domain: DTGVSQNPRHKITKRGQNVTFRCDPISEHNRLYWYRQTLGQGPEFLTYFQNEAQLEKSRLLSDRFSAERPKGSFSTLEIQRTEQGDSAMYLCASSLRIAGHEQYFGPGTRLTVT.

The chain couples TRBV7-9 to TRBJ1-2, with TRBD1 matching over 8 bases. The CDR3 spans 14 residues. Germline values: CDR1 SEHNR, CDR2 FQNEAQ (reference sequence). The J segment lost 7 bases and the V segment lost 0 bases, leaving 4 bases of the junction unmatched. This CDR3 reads CASSLAGQGGGYTF. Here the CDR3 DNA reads TGTGCCAGCAGCTTAGCAGGACAGGGAGGTGGCTACACCTTC.

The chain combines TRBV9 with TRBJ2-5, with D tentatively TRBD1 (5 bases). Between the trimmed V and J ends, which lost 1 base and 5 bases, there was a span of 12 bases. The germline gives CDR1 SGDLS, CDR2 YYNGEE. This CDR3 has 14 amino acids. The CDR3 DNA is TGTGCCAGCAGCGTACTATCTTCAGGGGAGACCCAGTACTTC. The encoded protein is CASSVLSSGETQYF. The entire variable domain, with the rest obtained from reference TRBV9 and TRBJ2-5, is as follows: DSGVTQTPKHLITATGQRVTLRCSPRSGDLSVYWYQQSLDQGLQFLIQYYNGEERAKGNILERFSAQQFPDLHSELNLSSLELGDSALYFCASSVLSSGETQYFGPGTRLLVL.

The CDR3, as DNA: TGCGCCAGCAGCGAGTCCGGGACAGGGGTCTACGAGCAGTACTTC. It translates to CASSESGTGVYEQYF. The chain uses TRBV4-3 and TRBJ2-7, with 10 positions matching TRBD1. Germline CDR1 and CDR2: LGHNA and YSLEER. The J segment lost 3 bases and the V segment lost 5 bases, leaving 7 bases of the junction unmatched. The length of the CDR3 is 15 residues.

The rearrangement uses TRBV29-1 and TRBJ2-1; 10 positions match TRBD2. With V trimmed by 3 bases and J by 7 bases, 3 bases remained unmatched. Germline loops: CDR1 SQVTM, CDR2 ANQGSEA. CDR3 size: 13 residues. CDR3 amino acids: CSVDASGRNEQFF. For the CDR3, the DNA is TGCAGCGTTGATGCTAGCGGGAGAAATGAGCAGTTCTTC.

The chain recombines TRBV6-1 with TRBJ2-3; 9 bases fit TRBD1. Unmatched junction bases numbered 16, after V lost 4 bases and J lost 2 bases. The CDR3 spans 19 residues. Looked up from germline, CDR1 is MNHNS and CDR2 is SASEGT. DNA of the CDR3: TGTGCCAGCAGTGGTCGACAGGGGGTACCGGGAAAGTCCACAGATACGCAGTATTTT. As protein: CASSGRQGVPGKSTDTQYF.

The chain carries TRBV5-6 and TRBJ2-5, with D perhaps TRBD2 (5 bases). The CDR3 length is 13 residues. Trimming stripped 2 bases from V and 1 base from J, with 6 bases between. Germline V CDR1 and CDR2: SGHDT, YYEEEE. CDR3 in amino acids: CASSLGLQETQYF. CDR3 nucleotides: TGTGCCAGCAGCTTAGGACTCCAAGAGACCCAGTACTTC.

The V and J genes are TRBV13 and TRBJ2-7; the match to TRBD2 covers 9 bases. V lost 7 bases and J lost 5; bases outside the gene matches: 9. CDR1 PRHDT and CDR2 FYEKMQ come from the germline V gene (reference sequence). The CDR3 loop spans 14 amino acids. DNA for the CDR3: TGTGCCAGCAATCTTCGCGGGAGGGGCCACGAGCAGTACTTC. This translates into CASNLRGRGHEQYF.

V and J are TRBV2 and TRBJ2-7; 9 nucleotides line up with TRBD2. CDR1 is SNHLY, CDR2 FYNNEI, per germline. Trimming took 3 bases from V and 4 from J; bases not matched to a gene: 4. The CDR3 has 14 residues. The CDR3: CASSETSGQYEQYF. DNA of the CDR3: TGTGCCAGCAGTGAGACTAGCGGACAATACGAGCAGTACTTC.

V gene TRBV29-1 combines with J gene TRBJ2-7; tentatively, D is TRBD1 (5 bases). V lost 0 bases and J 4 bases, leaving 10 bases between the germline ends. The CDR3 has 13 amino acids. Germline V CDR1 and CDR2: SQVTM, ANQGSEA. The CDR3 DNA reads TGCAGCGTTGAAGACGACAGATCGTACGAGCAGTACTTC. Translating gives CSVEDDRSYEQYF.

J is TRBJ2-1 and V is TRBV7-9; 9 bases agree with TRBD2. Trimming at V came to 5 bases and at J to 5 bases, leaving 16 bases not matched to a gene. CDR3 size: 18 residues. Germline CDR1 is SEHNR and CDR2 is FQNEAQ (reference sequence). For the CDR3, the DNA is TGTGCCAGCAGCCGACCACATAGTTTAGCGGGAGTTCACAATGAGCAGTTCTTC. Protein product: CASSRPHSLAGVHNEQFF.

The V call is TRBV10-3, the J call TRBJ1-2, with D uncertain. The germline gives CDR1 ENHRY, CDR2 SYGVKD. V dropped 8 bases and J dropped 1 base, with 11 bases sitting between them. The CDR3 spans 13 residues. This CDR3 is CAIGTDSNYGYTF. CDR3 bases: TGTGCCATCGGAACAGATAGTAACTATGGCTACACCTTC.

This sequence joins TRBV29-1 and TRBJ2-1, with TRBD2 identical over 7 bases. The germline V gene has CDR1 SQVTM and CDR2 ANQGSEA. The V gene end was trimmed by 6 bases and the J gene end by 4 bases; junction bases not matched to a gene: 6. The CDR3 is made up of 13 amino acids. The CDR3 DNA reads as TGCAGCGTCACTAGCGATATATACAATGAGCAGTTCTTC. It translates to CSVTSDIYNEQFF.